A single sample is the source of the 29 T cell receptor beta chains below, sequenced in a study of T cell clones after liver transplantation. Data came from immunoSEQ multiplex PCR; TCRdb stores just in-frame clones and leaves some out. The sample records over 50,000 clones, around 85% being singletons. This material consisted of CD4+ T cells from blood, taken before liver transplant. The receptor set was obtained from a human donor who received a liver transplant.

This clone was seen ten or more times. The same CDR3 arises from other DNA sequences in this sample as well. This sequence joins TRBV7-9 and TRBJ2-3; maybe TRBD1 (6 bases). V was pared by 5 bases and J by 6 bases, with 12 bases between. The CDR3 is 13 amino acids. Germline CDR1 reads SEHNR; CDR2 reads FQNEAQ (reference sequence). The CDR3 region is CASSPRGPDTQYF. CDR3 DNA sequence: TGTGCCAGCAGCCCCAGGGGACCCGATACGCAGTATTTT.

The chain combines TRBV9 with TRBJ1-3; possibly TRBD1 for D (6 bases). Germline assignment: CDR1 SGDLS and CDR2 YYNGEE. This CDR3 contains 16 residues. V lost 0 bases to trimming and J lost 1 base, with 11 bases between them. CDR3 in amino acids: CASSVALGHSGNTIYF. CDR3 sequence (DNA): TGTGCCAGCAGCGTAGCTCTGGGACATTCTGGAAACACCATATATTTT.

The CDR3 sequence: CATKRQMNTEAFF. The CDR3 DNA follows: TGTGCCACCAAGCGCCAAATGAACACTGAAGCTTTCTTT. The rearrangement uses TRBV19 and TRBJ1-1; no clear D gene. Between the trimmed V and J ends, which lost 10 bases and 0 bases, there was a span of 12 bases. Germline V gene lookup returns CDR1 LNHDA and CDR2 SQIVND (reference sequence). CDR3 length equals 13 residues.

The chain joins TRBV5-1 to TRBJ1-1; 10 bases map to TRBD1. The CDR3 loop spans 16 amino acids. V lost 8 bases and J lost 0; bases outside the gene matches: 10. Looked up from germline, CDR1 is SGHRS and CDR2 is YFSETQ. CDR3 in DNA: TGCGCCAGTACTACCGGGACAGGGGCGATGAACACTGAAGCTTTCTTT. Translating gives CASTTGTGAMNTEAFF. Full variable domain (missing parts from reference TRBV5-1 and TRBJ1-1): KAGVTQTPRYLIKTRGQQVTLSCSPISGHRSVSWYQQTPGQGLQFLFEYFSETQRNKGNFPGRFSGRQFSNSRSEMNVSTLELGDSALYLCASTTGTGAMNTEAFFGQGTRLTVV.

The chain is built from TRBV4-3 and TRBJ2-7; D possibly corresponds to TRBD1 (5 bases). Germline assignment: CDR1 LGHNA and CDR2 YSLEER. The CDR3 contains 13 residues. V was trimmed by 1 base and J by 3 bases, leaving 7 bases between them. The CDR3 is CASSQGTNYEQYF. CDR3 sequence (DNA): TGCGCCAGCAGCCAAGGGACAAACTACGAGCAGTACTTC.

The chain combines TRBV7-9 with TRBJ2-1; no reliable D call. Per germline, CDR1 SEHNR and CDR2 FQNEAQ (reference sequence). The CDR3 spans 16 residues. Trimming left V 5 bases short and J 0 bases short, with 14 bases between. Here the CDR3 DNA reads TGTGCCAGCAGCCATCCCCGTTTTAGCTCCTACAATGAGCAGTTCTTC. The encoded protein is CASSHPRFSSYNEQFF.

This clone is labeled as medium-sized (0.01 to 0.1%). The chain combines TRBV7-2 with TRBJ2-2, with unresolved D. The ends were cut back, 5 bases at V and 7 bases at J, with 11 bases in the middle. There are 13 residues in the CDR3. Germline CDR1 and CDR2: SGHTA and FQGNSA. CDR3 protein: CASSLSYLGELFF. DNA of the CDR3: TGTGCCAGCAGCCTCTCCTACCTCGGGGAGCTGTTTTTT.

The V and J genes are TRBV7-2 and TRBJ2-5; D may be TRBD1 or TRBD2 (5 bases each). Looked up from germline, CDR1 is SGHTA and CDR2 is FQGNSA. The CDR3 contains 14 residues. V dropped 5 bases and J dropped 5 bases, with 15 bases sitting between them. This CDR3 reads CASSQRRGGETQYF. The CDR3 DNA reads TGTGCCAGCAGCCAAAGACGGGGCGGGGAGACCCAGTACTTC.

The chain links TRBV6-6 to TRBJ1-1, with D maybe TRBD1 (6 bases). The V gene's germline CDR1 is MNHNY and CDR2 SVGAGI (reference sequence). The CDR3 covers 15 residues. The V end was cut by 4 bases, the J end by 2 bases, with 14 bases between. CDR3 DNA sequence: TGTGCCAGCAGTTCGGATGGGACACTTAACACTGAAGCTTTCTTT. Translation gives CASSSDGTLNTEAFF.

The chain employs TRBV7-2 and TRBJ2-5; 7 bases line up with TRBD2. J was trimmed by 0 bases and V by 1 base; bases with no gene match: 5. The CDR3 contains 16 residues. The germline gives CDR1 SGHTA, CDR2 FQGNSA. The CDR3: CASSLVAGEYQETQYF. The CDR3 coding sequence is TGTGCCAGCAGCTTAGTTGCGGGAGAGTACCAAGAGACCCAGTACTTC.

The chain recombines TRBV6-5 with TRBJ1-2, with 10 bases fitting TRBD1. From germline, CDR1 is MNHEY and CDR2 SVGAGI. The CDR3 runs 16 residues. V lost 2 bases to trimming and J lost 4 bases; unmatched junction nucleotides: 7. CDR3 in amino acids: CASSYIRTGGGYGYTF. DNA of the CDR3: TGTGCCAGCAGTTACATTCGGACAGGGGGTGGCTATGGCTACACCTTC.

The chain combines TRBV10-1 with TRBJ2-6; no clear D gene. Germline V gene sequence: CDR1 WNHNN, CDR2 SYGVQD (reference sequence). The V end was cut by 7 bases, the J end by 4 bases, with 11 bases between. The CDR3 sequence is 14 residues long. CDR3 nucleotide sequence: TGCGCCAGCATAAGAAGGTCAGGGGCCAACGTCCTGACTTTC. Translated: CASIRRSGANVLTF.

The chain carries TRBV23-1 and TRBJ1-5, with TRBD1 matching 8 bases. TRBV23-1 is flagged as an ORF with uncertain function. CDR3 size: 12 residues. The ends lost 3 bases at V and 12 bases at J; junction bases unmatched: 4. Here the CDR3 reads CASSQRQGSQHF. The DNA for the CDR3 is TGCGCCAGCAGTCAGAGACAGGGGAGCCAGCATTTT.

This CDR3 reads CASSLADDQPQHF. As DNA, the CDR3 is TGTGCCAGCAGCTTAGCGGACGATCAGCCCCAGCATTTT. V is TRBV7-6 and J is TRBJ1-5; D is uncertain. Germline V CDR1 and CDR2: SGHVS, FNYEAQ. Trimming pared 0 bases from V and 5 bases from J, leaving 5 bases between. The CDR3 runs to 13 residues.

This sequence joins TRBV25-1 and TRBJ2-1; 11 bases fit TRBD2. V was pared by 4 bases and J by 7 bases, with 9 bases of the junction left unmatched. CDR1 and CDR2 from the germline V gene are MGHDK and SYGVNS. The CDR3 totals 16 residues. The CDR3 spells CASSAEDTSGRNEQFF. Written as DNA, the CDR3 is TGTGCCAGCAGTGCAGAGGATACTAGCGGGAGAAATGAGCAGTTCTTC.

The chain has TRBV19 and TRBJ1-4; 7 bases align to TRBD1. CDR3 size: 16 residues. The V gene's germline CDR1 is LNHDA and CDR2 SQIVND (reference sequence). The J segment lost 5 bases and the V segment lost 9 bases, leaving 15 bases of the junction unmatched. The CDR3 sequence is CASSYFPGQSNEKLFF. The CDR3 bases are TGTGCCAGCTCCTATTTTCCGGGACAGTCGAATGAAAAACTGTTTTTT. The complete variable domain, with remaining parts taken from reference TRBV19 and TRBJ1-4, reads DGGITQSPKYLFRKEGQNVTLSCEQNLNHDAMYWYRQDPGQGLRLIYYSQIVNDFQKGDIAEGYSVSREKKESFPLTVTSAQKNPTAFYLCASSYFPGQSNEKLFFGSGTQLSVL.

This clone occurred a few times. The chain has TRBV18 and TRBJ1-4; D is unclear. Germline V gene sequence: CDR1 KGHSH, CDR2 LQKENI. V was pared by 2 bases and J by 8 bases, with 12 bases between. This CDR3 spans 14 amino acids. This chain's CDR3 is CASSPYREGEKLFF. The CDR3 coding sequence is TGTGCCAGCTCACCATACCGGGAGGGAGAAAAACTGTTTTTT.

The rearrangement uses TRBV29-1 and TRBJ1-2; D is unresolved. From germline, CDR1 is SQVTM and CDR2 ANQGSEA. The CDR3 runs to 13 residues. The V end was cut by 6 bases, the J end by 3 bases, with 14 bases between. This CDR3 reads CSVRWGTYYGYTF. The CDR3 coding sequence is TGCAGCGTCCGATGGGGAACATACTATGGCTACACCTTC. Filled out from reference TRBV29-1 and TRBJ1-2, the complete variable domain reads SAVISQKPSRDICQRGTSLTIQCQVDSQVTMMFWYRQQPGQSLTLIATANQGSEATYESGFVIDKFPISRPNLTFSTLTVSNMSPEDSSIYLCSVRWGTYYGYTFGSGTRLTVV.

This clone was seen a few times. The rearrangement links TRBV6-1 to TRBJ1-2, with 7 bases identical to TRBD1. The ends lost 2 bases at V and 0 bases at J; junction bases unmatched: 3. The CDR3 consists of 15 residues. Germline V gene sequence: CDR1 MNHNS, CDR2 SASEGT. The DNA for the CDR3 is TGTGCCAGCAGTGAAACAGGGGCGACTAACTATGGCTACACCTTC. It encodes CASSETGATNYGYTF.

J is TRBJ1-2 and V is TRBV6-5, with TRBD1 as a possible D gene (6 bases). This CDR3 contains 15 residues. The germline V gene encodes CDR1 MNHEY and CDR2 SVGAGI. Trimming took off 2 bases at V and 2 bases at J, with 12 bases between the two ends. Here the CDR3 reads CASSYMGQENYGYTF. CDR3 bases: TGTGCCAGCAGTTACATGGGACAAGAAAACTATGGCTACACCTTC.

J is TRBJ1-1 and V is TRBV7-9, with D possibly being TRBD1 (6 bases). V was cut by 4 bases and J by 3 bases, with 15 bases left in between. Germline lookup yields CDR1 SEHNR and CDR2 FQNEAQ (reference sequence). The CDR3 totals 15 residues. DNA of the CDR3: TGTGCCAGCAGCTCAGGTACAGGGACGTACACTGAAGCTTTCTTT. Translation gives CASSSGTGTYTEAFF.

The rearrangement uses TRBV19 and TRBJ2-7, with TRBD1 as a possible D gene (8 bases). The CDR3 is 14 amino acids. Germline CDR1 reads LNHDA; CDR2 reads SQIVND (reference sequence). V lost 4 bases and J 4 bases, leaving 14 bases between the germline ends. CDR3 sequence reads: CASSTGQGGYEQYF. As DNA, the CDR3 is TGTGCCAGTAGTACAGGACAGGGAGGGTACGAGCAGTACTTC.

V and J are TRBV4-3 and TRBJ1-3; D is undetermined. Germline CDR1 and CDR2: LGHNA and YSLEER. Trimming removed 4 bases at V and 4 bases at J, with 17 bases between. The CDR3 loop spans 16 amino acids. CDR3 sequence (DNA): TGCGCCAGCAGCCGGTCAATCACAGAAGACGGAAACACCATATATTTT. As protein: CASSRSITEDGNTIYF.

This clone appeared once. The chain has TRBV18 and TRBJ2-7, with TRBD1 matching 8 bases. Germline loops: CDR1 KGHSH, CDR2 LQKENI. The J segment lost 6 bases and the V segment lost 2 bases, leaving 0 bases of the junction unmatched. There are 12 residues in the CDR3. The DNA for the CDR3 is TGTGCCAGCTCACCAGGACAGGGCGAGCAGTACTTC. Residues: CASSPGQGEQYF. The entire variable domain, with the rest obtained from reference TRBV18 and TRBJ2-7, is as follows: NAGVMQNPRHLVRRRGQEARLRCSPMKGHSHVYWYRQLPEEGLKFMVYLQKENIIDESGMPKERFSAEFPKEGPSILRIQQVVRGDSAAYFCASSPGQGEQYFGPGTRLTVT.

The J gene is TRBJ1-5, the V gene TRBV7-2; no reliable D call. The germline V gene has CDR1 SGHTA and CDR2 FQGNSA. The CDR3 runs 15 residues. V was cut by 2 bases and J by 9 bases, with 17 bases left in between. The CDR3 nucleotides read TGTGCCAGCAGCTTACTATCGGCTAACGGAGGGCCCCAGCATTTT. Translating gives CASSLLSANGGPQHF.

The genes are TRBV9 and TRBJ2-6; 7 positions agree with TRBD1. Trimming removed 7 bases from V and 2 bases from J; junction bases left unmatched: 9. This CDR3 spans 16 amino acids. Per germline, CDR1 SGDLS and CDR2 YYNGEE. CDR3 coding DNA: TGTGCCAGCGGACAGGCCGGACCTACTGGGGCCAACGTCCTGACTTTC. Residues: CASGQAGPTGANVLTF. Complete variable domain (other parts from reference TRBV9 and TRBJ2-6): DSGVTQTPKHLITATGQRVTLRCSPRSGDLSVYWYQQSLDQGLQFLIQYYNGEERAKGNILERFSAQQFPDLHSELNLSSLELGDSALYFCASGQAGPTGANVLTFGAGSRLTVL.

This clone was observed a few times. The chain joins TRBV19 to TRBJ1-5, with a possible D match to TRBD1 (6 bases). The CDR3 length is 13 residues. Germline V gene lookup returns CDR1 LNHDA and CDR2 SQIVND (reference sequence). The V and J ends lost 5 bases and 6 bases respectively, with 11 bases between them. DNA for the CDR3: TGTGCCAGTAGTGTCAGGGGTTCTCAGCCCCAGCATTTT. This gives the protein CASSVRGSQPQHF.

In its sample, this clone was seen a few times. The chain recombines TRBV23-1 with TRBJ1-5; 7 bases are shared with TRBD1. TRBV23-1 is recorded as an ORF, its role being uncertain. CDR3 length equals 16 residues. The V segment lost 6 bases and the J segment 4 bases; nucleotides outside the gene matches: 12. The CDR3 loop is CASSRRQGSWNQPQHF. Written as DNA, the CDR3 is TGCGCCAGCAGCCGCAGACAGGGTTCCTGGAATCAGCCCCAGCATTTT.

The chain employs TRBV14 and TRBJ2-7, with 10 bases aligning to TRBD1. This CDR3 contains 15 residues. The germline CDR1 and CDR2 sequences are SGHDN and FVKESK. The trim removed 1 base at V and 4 bases at J, leaving 4 bases unmatched. The CDR3 region has the DNA TGTGCCAGCAGCCAAGCCGGGACAGGGGCTTACGAGCAGTACTTC. It specifies CASSQAGTGAYEQYF.